The 12 T cell receptor beta chains given below trace back to one sample, sequenced in a study of blood T cell repertoires in COVID-19. Sequencing used immunoSEQ multiplex PCR; TCRdb keeps in-frame clones, though not all of them. The repertoire holds some 180,000 clones, nearly 90% seen once, with 0.62% in the top ten. The sample comprised peripheral blood. The receptors shown here come from a man aged 50-60 years with acute or convalescent COVID-19.

Details on this clone: The same CDR3 also results from other DNA sequences found in this sample. This chain joins TRBV9 and TRBJ2-2, with D tentatively TRBD1 (5 bases). Germline CDR1 SGDLS, CDR2 YYNGEE. V was cut by 0 bases and J by 5 bases, with 11 bases left in between. This CDR3 comprises 15 residues. CDR3 sequence (DNA): TGTGCCAGCAGCGTAGGCAGGGTAGGGACCGGGGAGCTGTTTTTT. This codes for CASSVGRVGTGELFF.

The rearrangement links TRBV3-1 (or the pseudogene TRBV3-2) to TRBJ2-4; 12 bases match TRBD1. The junction had 11 bases not matched to a gene; V was cut back by 4 bases and J by 4 bases. This CDR3 has 18 amino acids. Germline CDR1 LGHDT, CDR2 YNNKEL (reference sequence). The CDR3 nucleotides read TGTGCCAGCAGCCCCACCGGGACAGGGGGCTTTAGTAAAAACATTCAGTACTTC. Its translation: CASSPTGTGGFSKNIQYF.

V and J are TRBV5-1 and TRBJ2-7; a weak D match, TRBD1 (5 bases). The CDR3 has 14 amino acids. Germline values: CDR1 SGHRS, CDR2 YFSETQ. V was cut by 5 bases and J by 2 bases, with 14 bases left in between. This chain's CDR3 is CASSVAQETYEQYF. The CDR3 region has the DNA TGCGCCAGCAGTGTTGCACAGGAGACCTACGAGCAGTACTTC.

The rearrangement uses TRBV7-2 and TRBJ2-1; 9 bases map to TRBD2. This CDR3 is built from 14 residues. CDR1 is SGHTA and CDR2 is FQGNSA in the germline V gene. With V trimmed by 5 bases and J by 3 bases, 2 bases remained unmatched. The CDR3 nucleotides are TGTGCCAGCAGCGCAGCGGGAGGCTACAATGAGCAGTTCTTC. Amino acid sequence: CASSAAGGYNEQFF. The whole variable domain, remainder taken from reference TRBV7-2 and TRBJ2-1, is GAGVSQSPSNKVTEKGKDVELRCDPISGHTALYWYRQSLGQGLEFLIYFQGNSAPDKSGLPSDRFSAERTGGSVSTLTIQRTQQEDSAVYLCASSAAGGYNEQFFGPGTRLTVL.

The chain carries TRBV11-3 and TRBJ2-1; no firm D call. This CDR3 has 12 amino acids. Trimming took off 4 bases at V and 9 bases at J, with 10 bases between the two ends. Germline V gives CDR1 SGHNT, CDR2 YENEEA. The CDR3 sequence is CASSSERGEQFF. CDR3 in DNA: TGTGCCAGCAGCTCGGAACGAGGTGAGCAGTTCTTC.

J is TRBJ2-7 and V is TRBV29-1; 12 nucleotides align to TRBD2. CDR3 length: 14 amino acids. After removal of 3 bases from V and 7 bases from J, the junction contained 7 bases not matched to a gene. CDR1 is SQVTM, CDR2 ANQGSEA, per germline. The DNA of the CDR3 is TGCAGCGTTGAGACTAGCGGGAGCGGTAGGGAGCAGTACTTC. Translated: CSVETSGSGREQYF.

The chain combines TRBV28 with TRBJ1-2, with D possibly being TRBD1 (5 bases). Per the germline V gene, CDR1 is MDHEN and CDR2 is SYDVKM. The length of the CDR3 is 11 residues. With 6 bases removed from V and 8 bases from J, the gap between germline ends came to 10 bases. The CDR3 region is CASSPRVGYTF. Written as DNA, the CDR3 is TGTGCCAGCAGCCCCAGGGTGGGCTACACCTTC.

The J gene is TRBJ2-5, the V gene TRBV7-2; tentative D call: TRBD2 (6 bases). Germline loops: CDR1 SGHTA, CDR2 FQGNSA. This CDR3 has 15 residues. The V end lost 0 bases, the J end lost 5 bases, and 13 bases lay between the germline ends. CDR3 nucleotide sequence: TGTGCCAGCAGCTTAGCGGGCTATGGGGGGGAGACCCAGTACTTC. This encodes CASSLAGYGGETQYF.

The chain carries TRBV4-2 and TRBJ1-4; 7 nucleotides match TRBD1. With V trimmed by 0 bases and J by 3 bases, 4 bases remained unmatched. Germline CDR1 is LGHNA and CDR2 is YNFKEQ. There are 16 residues in the CDR3. CDR3 in amino acids: CASSQDRGTANEKLFF. CDR3 in DNA: TGTGCCAGCAGCCAAGATCGAGGGACAGCTAATGAAAAACTGTTTTTT.

This rearrangement joins TRBV5-1 to TRBJ2-1; 7 positions agree with TRBD1. Germline V gene sequence: CDR1 SGHRS, CDR2 YFSETQ. V shed 3 bases, J shed 0 bases, and the junction held 3 bases outside the gene matches. The CDR3 extends over 15 amino acids. CDR3 DNA: TGCGCCAGCAGCTCGACAGGGCCCTCCTACAATGAGCAGTTCTTC. This translates into CASSSTGPSYNEQFF. Full variable domain (missing parts from reference TRBV5-1 and TRBJ2-1): KAGVTQTPRYLIKTRGQQVTLSCSPISGHRSVSWYQQTPGQGLQFLFEYFSETQRNKGNFPGRFSGRQFSNSRSEMNVSTLELGDSALYLCASSSTGPSYNEQFFGPGTRLTVL.

This rearrangement joins TRBV5-6 to TRBJ2-1; D possibly corresponds to TRBD2 (6 bases). The CDR3 runs 13 residues. V was pared by 5 bases and J by 4 bases, with 10 bases between. Germline assignment: CDR1 SGHDT and CDR2 YYEEEE. The CDR3 is CASSFGLYNEQFF. The CDR3 DNA follows: TGTGCCAGCAGTTTCGGACTATACAATGAGCAGTTCTTC.

This rearrangement joins TRBV9 to TRBJ2-5, with D tentatively TRBD2 (6 bases). Germline V gives CDR1 SGDLS, CDR2 YYNGEE. The germline V and J ends were trimmed by 2 bases and 5 bases, with 7 bases remaining between them. This CDR3 spans 12 amino acids. CDR3 bases: TGTGCCAGCAGCGTTGCGGGGGAGACCCAGTACTTC. The encoded protein is CASSVAGETQYF.